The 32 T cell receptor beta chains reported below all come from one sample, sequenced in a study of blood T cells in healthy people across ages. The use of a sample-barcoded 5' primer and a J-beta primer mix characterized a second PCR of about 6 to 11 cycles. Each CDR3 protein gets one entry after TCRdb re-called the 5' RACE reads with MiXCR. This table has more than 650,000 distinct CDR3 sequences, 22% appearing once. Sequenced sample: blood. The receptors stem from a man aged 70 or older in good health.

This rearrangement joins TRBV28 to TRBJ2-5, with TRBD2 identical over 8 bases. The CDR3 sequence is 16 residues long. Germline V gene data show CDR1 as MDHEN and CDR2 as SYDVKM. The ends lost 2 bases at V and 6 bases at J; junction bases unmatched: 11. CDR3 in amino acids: CASSLVGTRVQKTQYF. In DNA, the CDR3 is TGTGCCAGCAGTTTAGTCGGGACTAGAGTTCAGAAGACCCAGTACTTC.

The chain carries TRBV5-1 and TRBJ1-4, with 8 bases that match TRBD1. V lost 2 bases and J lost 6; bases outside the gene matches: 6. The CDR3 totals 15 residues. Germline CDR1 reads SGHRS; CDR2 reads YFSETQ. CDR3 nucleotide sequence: TGCGCCAGCAGCTTTACCGGGACAGGTGATGAAAAACTGTTTTTT. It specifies CASSFTGTGDEKLFF.

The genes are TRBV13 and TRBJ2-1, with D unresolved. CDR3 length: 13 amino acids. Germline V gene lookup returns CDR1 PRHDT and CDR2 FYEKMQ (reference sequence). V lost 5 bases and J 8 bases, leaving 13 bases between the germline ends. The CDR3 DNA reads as TGTGCCAGCAGCGTCCTGAGAACGGATGAGCAGTTCTTC. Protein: CASSVLRTDEQFF.

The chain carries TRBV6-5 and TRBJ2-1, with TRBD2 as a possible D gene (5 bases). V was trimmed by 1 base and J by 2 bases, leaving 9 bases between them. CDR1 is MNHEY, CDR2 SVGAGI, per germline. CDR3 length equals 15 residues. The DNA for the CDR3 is TGTGCCAGCAGTTACTGGACTGGGGCCTACAATGAGCAGTTCTTC. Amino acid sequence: CASSYWTGAYNEQFF.

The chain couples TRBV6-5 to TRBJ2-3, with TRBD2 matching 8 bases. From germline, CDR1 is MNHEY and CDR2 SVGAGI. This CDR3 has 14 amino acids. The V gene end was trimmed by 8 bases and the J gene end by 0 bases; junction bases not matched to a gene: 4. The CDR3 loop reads CASRSGRSTDTQYF. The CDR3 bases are TGTGCCAGCCGAAGCGGGAGAAGCACAGATACGCAGTATTTT.

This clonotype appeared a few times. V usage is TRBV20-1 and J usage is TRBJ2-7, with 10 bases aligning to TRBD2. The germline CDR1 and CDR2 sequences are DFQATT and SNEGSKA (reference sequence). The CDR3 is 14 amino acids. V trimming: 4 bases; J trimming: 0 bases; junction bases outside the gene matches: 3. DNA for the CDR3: TGCAGTGCTATTGGACTAGCGGCCTCCTACGAGCAGTACTTC. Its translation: CSAIGLAASYEQYF.

The CDR3 spells CAISDPLDTLEQYV. DNA of the CDR3: TGTGCCATCAGTGATCCCCTGGATACTCTCGAGCAGTACGTC. This sequence joins TRBV10-3 and TRBJ2-7; the D is unclear. This CDR3 region has 14 residues. CDR1 is ENHRY, CDR2 SYGVKD, per germline. The germline V and J ends were trimmed by 3 bases and 6 bases, with 15 bases remaining between them.

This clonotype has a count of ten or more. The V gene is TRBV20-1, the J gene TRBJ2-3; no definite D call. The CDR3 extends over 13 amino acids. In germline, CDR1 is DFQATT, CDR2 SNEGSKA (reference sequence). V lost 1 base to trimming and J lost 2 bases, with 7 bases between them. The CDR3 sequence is CSARVGSTDTQYF. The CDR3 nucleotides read TGCAGTGCTAGAGTGGGTTCCACAGATACGCAGTATTTT.

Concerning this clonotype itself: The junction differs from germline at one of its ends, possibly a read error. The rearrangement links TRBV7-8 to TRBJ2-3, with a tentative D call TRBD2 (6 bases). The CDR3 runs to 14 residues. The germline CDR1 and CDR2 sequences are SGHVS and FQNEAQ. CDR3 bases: TGTGCCCGCAGCTCGGGACTCCCGACAGATACGCAGTATTTT. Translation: CARSSGLPTDTQYF.

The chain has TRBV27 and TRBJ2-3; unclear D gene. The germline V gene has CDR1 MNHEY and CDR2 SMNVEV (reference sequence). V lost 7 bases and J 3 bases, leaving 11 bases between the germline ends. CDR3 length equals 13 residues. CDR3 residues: CASTSIGTDTQYF. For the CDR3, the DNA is TGTGCCAGCACCTCAATTGGGACAGATACGCAGTATTTT.

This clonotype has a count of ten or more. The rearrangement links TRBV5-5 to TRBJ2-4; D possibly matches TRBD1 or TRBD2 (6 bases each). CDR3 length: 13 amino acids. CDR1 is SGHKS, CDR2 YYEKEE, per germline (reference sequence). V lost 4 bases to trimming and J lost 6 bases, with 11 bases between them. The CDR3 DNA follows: TGTGCCAGCAGCCCCGGAGGGGGAAACATTCAGTACTTC. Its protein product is CASSPGGGNIQYF.

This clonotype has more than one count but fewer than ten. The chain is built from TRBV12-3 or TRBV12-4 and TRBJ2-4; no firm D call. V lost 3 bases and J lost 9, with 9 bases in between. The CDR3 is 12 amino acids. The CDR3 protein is CASSFINGIQYF. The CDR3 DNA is TGTGCCAGCAGTTTCATAAACGGCATTCAGTACTTC.

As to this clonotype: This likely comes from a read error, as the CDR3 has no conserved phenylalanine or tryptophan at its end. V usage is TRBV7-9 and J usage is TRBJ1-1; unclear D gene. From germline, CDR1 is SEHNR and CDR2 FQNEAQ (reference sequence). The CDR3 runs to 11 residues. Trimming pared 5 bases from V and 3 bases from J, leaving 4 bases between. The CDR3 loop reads CASSDYTEAFL. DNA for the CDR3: TGTGCCAGCAGCGATTACACTGAAGCTTTCCTT.

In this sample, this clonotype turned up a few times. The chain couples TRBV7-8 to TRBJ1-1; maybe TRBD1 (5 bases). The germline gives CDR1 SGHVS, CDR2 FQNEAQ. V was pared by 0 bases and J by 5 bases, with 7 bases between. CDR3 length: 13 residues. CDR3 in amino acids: CASSLAGATEAFF. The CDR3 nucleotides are TGTGCCAGCAGCTTAGCCGGGGCGACTGAAGCTTTCTTT. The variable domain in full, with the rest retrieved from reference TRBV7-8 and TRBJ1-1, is GAGVSQSPRYKVAKRGQDVALRCDPISGHVSLFWYQQALGQGPEFLTYFQNEAQLDKSGLPSDRFFAERPEGSVSTLKIQRTQQEDSAVYLCASSLAGATEAFFGQGTRLTVV.

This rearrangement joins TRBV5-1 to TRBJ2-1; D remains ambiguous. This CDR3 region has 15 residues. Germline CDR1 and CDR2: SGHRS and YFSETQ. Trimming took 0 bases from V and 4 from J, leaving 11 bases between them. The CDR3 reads CASSLAGLRYNEQFF. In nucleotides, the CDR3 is TGCGCCAGCAGCTTGGCTGGTTTACGGTACAATGAGCAGTTCTTC.

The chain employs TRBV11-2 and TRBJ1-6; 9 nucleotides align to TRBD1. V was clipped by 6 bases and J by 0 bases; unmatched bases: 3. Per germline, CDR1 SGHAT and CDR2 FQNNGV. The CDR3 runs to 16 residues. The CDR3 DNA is TGTGCCAGCAGGGAACAGGGGGCCTCCTATAATTCACCCCTCCACTTT. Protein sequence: CASREQGASYNSPLHF.

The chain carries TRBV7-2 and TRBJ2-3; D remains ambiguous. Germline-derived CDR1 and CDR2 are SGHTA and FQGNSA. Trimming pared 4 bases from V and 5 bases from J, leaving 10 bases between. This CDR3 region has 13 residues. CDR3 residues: CASSWTLGDTQYF. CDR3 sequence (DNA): TGTGCCAGCAGCTGGACCCTCGGAGATACGCAGTATTTT.

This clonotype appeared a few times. Written as DNA, the CDR3 is TGTGCCAGCAGCTTGGCGGCACAGGGTCTCTACGAGCAGTACTTC. Translation: CASSLAAQGLYEQYF. The chain combines TRBV5-5 with TRBJ2-7; tentative D call: TRBD1 (6 bases). The CDR3 totals 15 residues. The ends were cut back, 0 bases at V and 3 bases at J, with 13 bases in the middle. Germline values: CDR1 SGHKS, CDR2 YYEKEE (reference sequence).

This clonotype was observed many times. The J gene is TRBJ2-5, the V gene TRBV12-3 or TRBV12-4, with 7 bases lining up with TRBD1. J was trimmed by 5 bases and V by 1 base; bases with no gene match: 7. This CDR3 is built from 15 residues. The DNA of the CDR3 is TGTGCCAGCAGTTTAGTAGGGGGCGTATACGAGACCCAGTACTTC. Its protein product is CASSLVGGVYETQYF.

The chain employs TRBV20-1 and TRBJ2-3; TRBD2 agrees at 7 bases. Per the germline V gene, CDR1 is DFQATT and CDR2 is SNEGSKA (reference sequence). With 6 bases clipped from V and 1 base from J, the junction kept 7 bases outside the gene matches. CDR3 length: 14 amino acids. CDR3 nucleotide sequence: TGCAGTGCCAGAATGGCGGGGGGCACAGATACGCAGTATTTT. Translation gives CSARMAGGTDTQYF.

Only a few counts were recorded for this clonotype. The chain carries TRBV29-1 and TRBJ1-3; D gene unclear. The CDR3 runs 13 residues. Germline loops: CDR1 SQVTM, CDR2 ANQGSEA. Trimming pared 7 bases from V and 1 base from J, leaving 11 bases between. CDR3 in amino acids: CSAVWASGNTIYF. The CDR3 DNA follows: TGCAGCGCTGTTTGGGCTTCTGGAAACACCATATATTTT.

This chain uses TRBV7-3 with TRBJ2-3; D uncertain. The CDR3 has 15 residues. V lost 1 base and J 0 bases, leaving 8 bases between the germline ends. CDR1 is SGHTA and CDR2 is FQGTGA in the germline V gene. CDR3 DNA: TGTGCCAGCAGCTTAAGGGGTTATAGCACAGATACGCAGTATTTT. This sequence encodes CASSLRGYSTDTQYF.

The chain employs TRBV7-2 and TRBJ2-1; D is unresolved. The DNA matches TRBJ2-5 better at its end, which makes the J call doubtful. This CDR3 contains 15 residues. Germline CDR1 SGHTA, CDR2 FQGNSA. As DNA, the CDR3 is TGTGCCAGCAGCTTCAAGCACAGATATCAAGAGACCCAGTACTTC. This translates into CASSFKHRYQETQYF.

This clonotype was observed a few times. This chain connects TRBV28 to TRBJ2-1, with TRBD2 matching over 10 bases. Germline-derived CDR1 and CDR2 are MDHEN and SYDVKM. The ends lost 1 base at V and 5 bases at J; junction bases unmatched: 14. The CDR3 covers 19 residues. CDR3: CASSLSLAGETQHHNEQFF. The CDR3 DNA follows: TGTGCCAGCAGTTTATCCCTAGCGGGGGAGACACAACATCACAATGAGCAGTTCTTC.

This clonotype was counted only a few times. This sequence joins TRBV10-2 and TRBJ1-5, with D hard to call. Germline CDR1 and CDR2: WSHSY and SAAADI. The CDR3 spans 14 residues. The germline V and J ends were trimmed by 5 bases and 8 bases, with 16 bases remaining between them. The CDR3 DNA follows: TGCGCCAGCAGTAGTCTCCCTCTTAGCGAGCCCCAGCATTTT. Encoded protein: CASSSLPLSEPQHF.

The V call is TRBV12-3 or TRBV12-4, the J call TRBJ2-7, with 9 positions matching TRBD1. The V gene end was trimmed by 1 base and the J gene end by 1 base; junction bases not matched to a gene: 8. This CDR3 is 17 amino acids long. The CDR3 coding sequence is TGTGCCAGCAGTTTAGGTACAGGGGGCGTTTTATCCTACGAGCAGTACTTC. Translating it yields CASSLGTGGVLSYEQYF.

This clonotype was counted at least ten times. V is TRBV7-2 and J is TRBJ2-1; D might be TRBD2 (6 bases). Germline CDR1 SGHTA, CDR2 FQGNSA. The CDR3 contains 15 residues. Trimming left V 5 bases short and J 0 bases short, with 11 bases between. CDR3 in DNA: TGTGCCAGCAGCCCTAACGGGGGCTCCTACAATGAGCAGTTCTTC. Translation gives CASSPNGGSYNEQFF. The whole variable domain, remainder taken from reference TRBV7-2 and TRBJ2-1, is GAGVSQSPSNKVTEKGKDVELRCDPISGHTALYWYRQSLGQGLEFLIYFQGNSAPDKSGLPSDRFSAERTGGSVSTLTIQRTQQEDSAVYLCASSPNGGSYNEQFFGPGTRLTVL.

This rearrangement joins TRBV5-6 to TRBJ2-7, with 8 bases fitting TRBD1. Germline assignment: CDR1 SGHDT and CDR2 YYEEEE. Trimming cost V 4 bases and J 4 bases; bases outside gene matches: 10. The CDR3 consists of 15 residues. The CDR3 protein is CASSGVTGTGYEQYF. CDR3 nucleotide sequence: TGTGCCAGCAGCGGGGTAACCGGGACAGGATACGAGCAGTACTTC.

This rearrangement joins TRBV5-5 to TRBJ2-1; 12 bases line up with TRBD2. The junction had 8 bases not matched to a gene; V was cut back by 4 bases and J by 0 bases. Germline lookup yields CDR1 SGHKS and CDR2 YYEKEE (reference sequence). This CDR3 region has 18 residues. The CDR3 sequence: CASSHGLAGTSSYNEQFF. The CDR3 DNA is TGTGCCAGCAGCCATGGACTAGCGGGGACAAGCTCCTACAATGAGCAGTTCTTC. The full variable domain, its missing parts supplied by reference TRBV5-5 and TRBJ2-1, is DAGVTQSPTHLIKTRGQQVTLRCSPISGHKSVSWYQQVLGQGPQFIFQYYEKEERGRGNFPDRFSARQFPNYSSELNVNALLLGDSALYLCASSHGLAGTSSYNEQFFGPGTRLTVL.

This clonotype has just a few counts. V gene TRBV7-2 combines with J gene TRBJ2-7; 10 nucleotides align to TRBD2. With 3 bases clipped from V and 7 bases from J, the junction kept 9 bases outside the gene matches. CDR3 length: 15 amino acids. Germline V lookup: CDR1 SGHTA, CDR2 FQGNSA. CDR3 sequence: CASSFKSGGDNEQYF. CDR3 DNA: TGTGCCAGCAGCTTTAAAAGCGGGGGGGATAATGAGCAGTACTTC.

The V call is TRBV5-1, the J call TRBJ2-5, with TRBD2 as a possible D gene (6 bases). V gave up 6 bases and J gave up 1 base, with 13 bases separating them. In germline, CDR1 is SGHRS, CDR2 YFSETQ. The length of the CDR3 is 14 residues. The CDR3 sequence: CASTSTGGQETQYF. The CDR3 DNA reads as TGCGCCAGCACTTCGACCGGGGGCCAAGAGACCCAGTACTTC.

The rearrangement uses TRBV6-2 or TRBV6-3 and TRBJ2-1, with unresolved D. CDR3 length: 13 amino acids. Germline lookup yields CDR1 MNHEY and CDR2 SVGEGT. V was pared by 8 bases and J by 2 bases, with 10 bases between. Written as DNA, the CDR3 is TGTGCCAGCGATAGAGGACCCTACAATGAGCAGTTCTTC. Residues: CASDRGPYNEQFF.